One sample yielded the 10 T cell receptor beta chains listed below, sequenced in a study of CD8 T cells in Susac syndrome. After extraction with the RNeasy kit, roughly 0.5 to 1 ug of the RNA was reverse transcribed using random hexamers. TCRdb re-called the immunoSEQ multiplex PCR reads through MiXCR, storing one row per CDR3 protein. Here the sample spans 180,000 or so distinct CDR3 sequences, around 95% being singletons. Specimen: CD4+ T cells from PBMCs. These receptors all stem from a human donor in good health.

The chain carries TRBV6-5 and TRBJ2-5; 8 bases are a match to TRBD1. Per germline, CDR1 MNHEY and CDR2 SVGAGI. The CDR3 covers 15 residues. With V trimmed by 5 bases and J by 2 bases, 7 bases remained unmatched. The CDR3 sequence is CASSKHRDRQETQYF. The CDR3 DNA reads as TGTGCCAGCAGTAAACACCGGGACAGGCAAGAGACCCAGTACTTC.

Written as DNA, the CDR3 is TGCAGTGCTTTTGGTAGCGGGAGCACAGATACGCAGTATTTT. Residues: CSAFGSGSTDTQYF. This chain links TRBV20-1 with TRBJ2-3; 7 nucleotides line up with TRBD2. Trimming took 5 bases from V and 0 from J; bases not matched to a gene: 5. The germline CDR1 and CDR2 sequences are DFQATT and SNEGSKA (reference sequence). This CDR3 comprises 14 residues.

This clonotype was recorded once. The rearrangement uses TRBV20-1 and TRBJ1-1; D is undetermined. Germline values: CDR1 DFQATT, CDR2 SNEGSKA (reference sequence). This CDR3 spans 13 amino acids. The V and J ends lost 3 bases and 1 base respectively, with 9 bases between them. CDR3 in DNA: TGCAGTGCTAGTTCCAGCCCGAACACTGAAGCTTTCTTT. It specifies CSASSSPNTEAFF.

The chain joins TRBV3-1 to TRBJ1-6, with 8 bases matching TRBD1. The CDR3 extends over 18 amino acids. Germline trimming cut 5 bases from V and 4 bases from J; bases unmatched to any gene: 13. Germline assignment: CDR1 LGHDT and CDR2 YNNKEL (reference sequence). The chain's CDR3 is CASSFITGQALYNSPLHF. The CDR3 DNA reads as TGTGCCAGCAGCTTCATCACGGGACAGGCATTGTATAATTCACCCCTCCACTTT.

The gene calls are TRBV7-9 and TRBJ2-1, with a weak D call TRBD2 (7 bases). V lost 11 bases and J 2 bases, leaving 13 bases between the germline ends. Germline V gives CDR1 SEHNR, CDR2 FQNEAQ (reference sequence). This CDR3 is 13 amino acids long. CDR3 DNA: TGTGCCGACGGGGGGCCGACCTACAATGAGCAGTTCTTC. Its translation is CADGGPTYNEQFF.

This chain connects TRBV20-1 to TRBJ2-1, with 11 bases aligning to TRBD1. CDR1 and CDR2 from the germline V gene are DFQATT and SNEGSKA (reference sequence). The CDR3 sequence is 15 residues long. V was clipped by 4 bases and J by 3 bases; unmatched bases: 5. The CDR3 sequence is CSATAGTGGYNEQFF. CDR3 nucleotide sequence: TGCAGTGCTACCGCCGGGACAGGGGGCTACAATGAGCAGTTCTTC.

The V gene is TRBV9, the J gene TRBJ2-3, with 8 bases that match TRBD1. This CDR3 spans 17 amino acids. The trim removed 0 bases at V and 1 base at J, leaving 7 bases unmatched. Germline-derived CDR1 and CDR2 are SGDLS and YYNGEE. For the CDR3, the DNA is TGTGCCAGCAGCGTAGGGCAGGGGGCAATTGGCACAGATACGCAGTATTTT. Translated, it gives CASSVGQGAIGTDTQYF.

The chain combines TRBV9 with TRBJ2-2; D may be TRBD1 (5 bases). CDR3 length equals 14 residues. V lost 4 bases and J 7 bases, leaving 14 bases between the germline ends. Germline CDR1 SGDLS, CDR2 YYNGEE. CDR3 DNA sequence: TGTGCCAGCAGCAAAACCCAGGGCGTCGGGGAGCTGTTTTTT. Its translation is CASSKTQGVGELFF.

This chain joins TRBV5-4 and TRBJ2-1; 10 positions match TRBD1. V dropped 3 bases and J dropped 4; count of bases not matched to a gene: 1. The CDR3 has 14 amino acids. Germline V lookup: CDR1 SGHNT, CDR2 YYREEE (reference sequence). Here the CDR3 reads CASSWDRGYNEQFF. DNA of the CDR3: TGTGCCAGCAGCTGGGACAGGGGATACAATGAGCAGTTCTTC.

This chain links TRBV10-3 with TRBJ2-3; possibly TRBD2 for D (5 bases). The CDR3 has 15 residues. CDR1 is ENHRY, CDR2 SYGVKD, per germline. Trimming shortened V by 6 bases and J by 0 bases, and 13 bases separated the two germline ends. The CDR3: CAISRDGESTDTQYF. CDR3 in DNA: TGTGCCATCAGCCGCGACGGGGAAAGCACAGATACGCAGTATTTT.